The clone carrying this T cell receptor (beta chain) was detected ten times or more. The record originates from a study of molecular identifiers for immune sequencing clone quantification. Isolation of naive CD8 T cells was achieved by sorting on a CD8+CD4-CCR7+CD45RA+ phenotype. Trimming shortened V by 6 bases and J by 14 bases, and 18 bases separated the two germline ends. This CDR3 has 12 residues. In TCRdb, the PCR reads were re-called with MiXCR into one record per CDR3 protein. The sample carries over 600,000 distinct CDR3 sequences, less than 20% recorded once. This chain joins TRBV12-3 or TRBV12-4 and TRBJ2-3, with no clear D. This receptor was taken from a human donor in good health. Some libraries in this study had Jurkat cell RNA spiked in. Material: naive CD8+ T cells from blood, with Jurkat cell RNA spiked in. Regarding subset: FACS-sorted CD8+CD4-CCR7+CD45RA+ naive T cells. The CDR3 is CASSPTSLQPYF. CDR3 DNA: TGTGCCAGCAGCCCGACCTCCTTACAACCGTATTTT.